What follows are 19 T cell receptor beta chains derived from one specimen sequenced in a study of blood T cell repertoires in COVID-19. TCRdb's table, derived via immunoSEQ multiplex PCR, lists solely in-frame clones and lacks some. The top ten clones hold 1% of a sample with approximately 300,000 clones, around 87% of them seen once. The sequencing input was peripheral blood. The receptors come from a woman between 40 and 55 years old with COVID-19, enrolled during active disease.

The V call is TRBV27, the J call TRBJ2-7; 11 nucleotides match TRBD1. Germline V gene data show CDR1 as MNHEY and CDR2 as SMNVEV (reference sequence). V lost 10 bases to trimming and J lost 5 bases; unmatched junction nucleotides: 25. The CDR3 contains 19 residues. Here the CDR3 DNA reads TGTGCCATTATACCCCCTGTGCTCGACGTGGGACAGGGGGTCCACGAGCAGTACTTC. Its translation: CAIIPPVLDVGQGVHEQYF.

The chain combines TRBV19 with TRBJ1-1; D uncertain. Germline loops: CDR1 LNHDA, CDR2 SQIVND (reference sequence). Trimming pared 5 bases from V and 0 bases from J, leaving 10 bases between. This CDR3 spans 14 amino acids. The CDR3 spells CASSGGLMNTEAFF. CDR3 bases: TGTGCCAGTAGTGGCGGACTTATGAACACTGAAGCTTTCTTT.

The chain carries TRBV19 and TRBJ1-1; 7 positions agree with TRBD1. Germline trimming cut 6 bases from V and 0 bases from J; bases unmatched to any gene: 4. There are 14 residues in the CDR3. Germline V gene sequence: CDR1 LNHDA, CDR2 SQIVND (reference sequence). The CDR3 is CASRPQGLNTEAFF. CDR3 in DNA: TGTGCCAGTAGACCACAGGGGCTGAACACTGAAGCTTTCTTT. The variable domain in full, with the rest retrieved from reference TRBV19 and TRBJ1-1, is DGGITQSPKYLFRKEGQNVTLSCEQNLNHDAMYWYRQDPGQGLRLIYYSQIVNDFQKGDIAEGYSVSREKKESFPLTVTSAQKNPTAFYLCASRPQGLNTEAFFGQGTRLTVV.

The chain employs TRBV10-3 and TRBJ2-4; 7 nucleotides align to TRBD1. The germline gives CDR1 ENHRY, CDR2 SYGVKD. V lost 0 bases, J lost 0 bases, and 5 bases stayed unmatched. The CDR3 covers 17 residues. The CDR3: CAISESVAGGAKNIQYF. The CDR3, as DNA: TGTGCCATCAGTGAGTCGGTGGCAGGGGGAGCCAAAAACATTCAGTACTTC.

CDR3 sequence reads: CASSLRLAGGPGTQYF. Written as DNA, the CDR3 is TGTGCCAGCAGCTTAAGACTAGCGGGAGGGCCAGGTACGCAGTATTTT. This chain links TRBV7-2 with TRBJ2-3; TRBD2 matches 14 bases. Germline V gives CDR1 SGHTA, CDR2 FQGNSA. The CDR3 has 16 residues. Trimming took 2 bases from V and 8 from J; bases not matched to a gene: 6.

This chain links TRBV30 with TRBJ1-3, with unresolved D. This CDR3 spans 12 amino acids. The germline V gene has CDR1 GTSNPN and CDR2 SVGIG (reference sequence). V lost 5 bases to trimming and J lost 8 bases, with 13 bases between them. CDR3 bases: TGTGCCTGGGGGCACCGTCGAGACACCATATATTTT. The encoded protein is CAWGHRRDTIYF.

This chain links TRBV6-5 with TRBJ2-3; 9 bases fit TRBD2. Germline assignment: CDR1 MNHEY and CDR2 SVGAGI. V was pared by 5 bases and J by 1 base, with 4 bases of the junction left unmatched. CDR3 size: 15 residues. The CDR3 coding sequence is TGTGCCAGCAGTATATGGACTAGCGGCACAGATACGCAGTATTTT. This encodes CASSIWTSGTDTQYF.

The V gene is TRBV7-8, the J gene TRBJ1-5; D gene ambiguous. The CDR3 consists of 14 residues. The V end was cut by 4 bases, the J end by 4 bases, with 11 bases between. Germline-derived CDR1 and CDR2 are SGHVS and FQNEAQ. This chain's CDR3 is CASSSRGGNQPQHF. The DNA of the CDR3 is TGTGCCAGCAGCTCTCGGGGAGGGAATCAGCCCCAGCATTTT.

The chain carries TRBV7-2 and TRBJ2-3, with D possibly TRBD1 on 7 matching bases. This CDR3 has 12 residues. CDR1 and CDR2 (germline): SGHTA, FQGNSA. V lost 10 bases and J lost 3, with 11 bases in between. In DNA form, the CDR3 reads TGTGCCATTTCAGGGGGGACAGATACGCAGTATTTT. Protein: CAISGGTDTQYF.

CDR3 coding DNA: TGTGCCAGCAGCTTGGGGGGACAGGGGAACACTGAAGCTTTCTTT. Its translation is CASSLGGQGNTEAFF. V gene TRBV5-4 combines with J gene TRBJ1-1; TRBD1 matches 9 bases. This CDR3 comprises 15 residues. Germline V CDR1 and CDR2: SGHNT, YYREEE (reference sequence). Unmatched junction bases numbered 1, after V lost 0 bases and J lost 1 base.

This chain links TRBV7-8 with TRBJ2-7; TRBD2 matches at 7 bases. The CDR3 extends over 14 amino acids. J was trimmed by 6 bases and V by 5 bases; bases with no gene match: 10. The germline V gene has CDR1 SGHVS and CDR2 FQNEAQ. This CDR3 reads CASSPTGRRGEQYF. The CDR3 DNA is TGTGCCAGCAGCCCCACCGGGAGGAGGGGCGAGCAGTACTTC.

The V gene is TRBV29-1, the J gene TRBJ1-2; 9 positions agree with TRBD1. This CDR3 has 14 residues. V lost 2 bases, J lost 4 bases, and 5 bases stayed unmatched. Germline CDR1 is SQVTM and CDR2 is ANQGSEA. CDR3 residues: CSVELWTGVYGYTF. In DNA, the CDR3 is TGCAGCGTTGAATTATGGACAGGGGTCTATGGCTACACCTTC.

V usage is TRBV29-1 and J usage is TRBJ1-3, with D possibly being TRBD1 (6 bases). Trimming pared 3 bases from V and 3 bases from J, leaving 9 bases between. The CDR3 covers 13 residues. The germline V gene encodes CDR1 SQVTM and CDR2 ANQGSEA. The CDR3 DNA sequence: TGCAGCGTTGATACAGGGAATGGAAACACCATATATTTT. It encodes CSVDTGNGNTIYF.

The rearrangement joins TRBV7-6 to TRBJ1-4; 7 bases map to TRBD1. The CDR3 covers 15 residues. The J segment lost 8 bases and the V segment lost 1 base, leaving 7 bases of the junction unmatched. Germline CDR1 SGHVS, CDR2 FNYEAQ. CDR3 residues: CASSLGAGGTEKLFF. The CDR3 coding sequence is TGTGCCAGCAGCTTAGGGGCAGGGGGGACGGAAAAACTGTTTTTT.

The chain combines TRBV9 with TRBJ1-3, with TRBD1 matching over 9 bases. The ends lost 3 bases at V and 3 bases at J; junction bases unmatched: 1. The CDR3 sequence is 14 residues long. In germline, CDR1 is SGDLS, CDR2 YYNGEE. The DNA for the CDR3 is TGTGCCAGCAGCGCGGACAGGGGTGGAAACACCATATATTTT. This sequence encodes CASSADRGGNTIYF.

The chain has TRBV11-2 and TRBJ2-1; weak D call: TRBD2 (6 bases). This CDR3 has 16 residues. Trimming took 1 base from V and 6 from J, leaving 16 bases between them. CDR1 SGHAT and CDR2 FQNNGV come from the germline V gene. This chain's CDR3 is CASSLGAGIARNEQFF. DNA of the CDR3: TGTGCCAGCAGCTTAGGGGCGGGGATAGCTCGCAATGAGCAGTTCTTC.

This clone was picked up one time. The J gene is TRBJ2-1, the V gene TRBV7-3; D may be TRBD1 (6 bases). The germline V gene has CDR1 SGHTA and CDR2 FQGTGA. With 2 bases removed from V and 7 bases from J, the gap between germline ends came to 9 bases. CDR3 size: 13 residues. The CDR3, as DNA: TGTGCCAGCAGCTTAGCCAGGGGAAATGAGCAGTTCTTC. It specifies CASSLARGNEQFF.

The CDR3 bases are TGTGCCAGCTCACCACCTCCGCGACAGGGGTTTAACACTGAAGCTTTCTTT. Its protein is CASSPPPRQGFNTEAFF. The genes are TRBV18 and TRBJ1-1; 8 nucleotides agree with TRBD1. The germline gives CDR1 KGHSH, CDR2 LQKENI. J gave up 2 bases and V 0 bases, and 8 bases lay outside the gene matches. The CDR3 runs 17 residues.

As DNA, the CDR3 is TGTGCCAGCTCACCAGGACAGCAGGCTAACTATGGCTACACCTTC. Translated, it gives CASSPGQQANYGYTF. This chain links TRBV18 with TRBJ1-2, with D perhaps matching TRBD1 (6 bases). Germline V gene data show CDR1 as KGHSH and CDR2 as LQKENI. The germline V and J ends were trimmed by 2 bases and 0 bases, with 10 bases remaining between them. The CDR3 is 15 amino acids. Full variable domain (outside the CDR3, taken from reference TRBV18 and TRBJ1-2): NAGVMQNPRHLVRRRGQEARLRCSPMKGHSHVYWYRQLPEEGLKFMVYLQKENIIDESGMPKERFSAEFPKEGPSILRIQQVVRGDSAAYFCASSPGQQANYGYTFGSGTRLTVV.